What follows are 17 T cell receptor beta chains derived from one specimen sequenced in a study of shared clonotypes between healthy human individuals. TCRdb keeps only in-frame clones here, not all; method: immunoSEQ multiplex PCR. The sample has about 2.4 million clones; roughly 93% are singletons. The sequenced sample consisted of naive CD4+ T cells from PBMCs. Indicated subset: CD45RA+ positively selected. The receptors stem from a man between 18 and 35 years old in good health. Some clones in this sample may be carry-over from other donors' samples.

The chain recombines TRBV18 with TRBJ1-1; 7 bases map to TRBD1. Losses at the gene ends were 6 bases for V and 1 base for J; bases not matched to a gene: 11. CDR1 is KGHSH, CDR2 LQKENI, per germline. CDR3 size: 16 residues. CDR3 protein: CASSLVQGRANTEAFF. CDR3 sequence (DNA): TGTGCCAGCTCGCTTGTACAGGGGCGAGCGAACACTGAAGCTTTCTTT.

The chain employs TRBV23-1 and TRBJ2-6; D remains unclear. TRBV23-1 is treated as an ORF (open reading frame) with a function not yet certain. CDR3 length equals 17 residues. The V end lost 0 bases, the J end lost 8 bases, and 17 bases lay between the germline ends. The CDR3: CASSQSRRTTKPNVLTF. The CDR3 DNA sequence: TGCGCCAGCAGTCAATCAAGACGGACCACAAAACCCAACGTCCTGACTTTC.

The chain combines TRBV28 with TRBJ2-6; D not resolved. CDR1 is MDHEN, CDR2 SYDVKM, per germline. Between the trimmed V and J ends, which lost 2 bases and 0 bases, there was a span of 20 bases. The CDR3 consists of 20 residues. CDR3 coding DNA: TGTGCCAGCAGTTTAGGGCTCTACCCTACCATGGCCTCTGGGGCCAACGTCCTGACTTTC. Its protein product is CASSLGLYPTMASGANVLTF.

This chain uses TRBV29-1 with TRBJ2-5, with 9 bases aligning to TRBD2. The last part of the DNA fits TRBJ2-7 better; the J call may be wrong. Germline V lookup: CDR1 SQVTM, CDR2 ANQGSEA. This CDR3 has 13 amino acids. The CDR3 bases are TGCAGCGTAGGGACTAGCTCCACTAGCGAGCAGTACTTC. Translation gives CSVGTSSTSEQYF.

The chain recombines TRBV28 with TRBJ2-3, with D possibly being TRBD1 (6 bases). This CDR3 comprises 12 residues. Deletions cut 5 bases from V and 8 bases from J, with 11 bases between. Germline assignment: CDR1 MDHEN and CDR2 SYDVKM. The CDR3 sequence: CASSGDIPTQYF. CDR3 sequence (DNA): TGTGCCAGCAGTGGGGACATTCCTACGCAGTATTTT.

The genes are TRBV4-2 and TRBJ2-2; the D is unclear. The CDR3 has 14 amino acids. Trimming took off 4 bases at V and 0 bases at J, with 6 bases between the two ends. CDR1 is LGHNA, CDR2 YNFKEQ, per germline. CDR3 coding DNA: TGTGCCAGCAGCCCTAGGGCGAACACCGGGGAGCTGTTTTTT. This sequence encodes CASSPRANTGELFF.

The V and J genes are TRBV11-2 and TRBJ2-1, with D possibly being TRBD1 or TRBD2 (5 bases each). The CDR3 consists of 15 residues. Trimming shortened V by 8 bases and J by 5 bases, and 19 bases separated the two germline ends. Germline lookup yields CDR1 SGHAT and CDR2 FQNNGV. The CDR3 loop is CASGLRWEGDNEQFF. CDR3 coding DNA: TGTGCCAGCGGACTTCGCTGGGAAGGGGACAATGAGCAGTTCTTC.

This chain uses TRBV4-3 with TRBJ2-5; 8 nucleotides align to TRBD2. CDR1 is LGHNA, CDR2 YSLEER, per germline. This CDR3 has 14 residues. With V trimmed by 0 bases and J by 5 bases, 2 bases remained unmatched. The CDR3 spells CASSQDSGKETQYF. The CDR3 bases are TGCGCCAGCAGCCAAGATAGCGGGAAGGAGACCCAGTACTTC.

The chain joins TRBV7-8 to TRBJ1-2; D not certain. V was clipped by 4 bases and J by 1 base, with 7 bases between them. In germline, CDR1 is SGHVS, CDR2 FQNEAQ. This CDR3 is built from 13 residues. CDR3 protein: CASSSLHNYGYTF. CDR3 DNA: TGTGCCAGCAGCTCGCTACATAACTATGGCTACACCTTC. Using reference TRBV7-8 and TRBJ1-2 for the parts outside the CDR3, the full variable domain is GAGVSQSPRYKVAKRGQDVALRCDPISGHVSLFWYQQALGQGPEFLTYFQNEAQLDKSGLPSDRFFAERPEGSVSTLKIQRTQQEDSAVYLCASSSLHNYGYTFGSGTRLTVV.

V is TRBV9 and J is TRBJ2-1; D unresolved. This CDR3 contains 14 residues. CDR1 is SGDLS and CDR2 is YYNGEE in the germline V gene. V lost 4 bases and J lost 8, with 16 bases in between. The DNA for the CDR3 is TGTGCCAGCAGCCCCCGGGTCGAACTATATGAGCAGTTCTTC. It encodes CASSPRVELYEQFF.

Notes on this clone: The same CDR3 arises from other DNA sequences in this sample as well. The rearrangement uses TRBV5-1 and TRBJ1-1; D uncertain. CDR1 SGHRS and CDR2 YFSETQ come from the germline V gene. The CDR3 sequence is 13 residues long. V was clipped by 1 base and J by 2 bases, with 6 bases between them. Here the CDR3 reads CASSLILNTEAFF. CDR3 sequence (DNA): TGCGCCAGCAGCTTGATTCTTAACACTGAAGCTTTCTTT.

The chain is built from TRBV6-1 and TRBJ2-7, with D perhaps TRBD2 (5 bases). Germline CDR1 reads MNHNS; CDR2 reads SASEGT. V was cut by 4 bases and J by 3 bases, with 10 bases left in between. There are 13 residues in the CDR3. CDR3 amino acids: CASSGELVYEQYF. The CDR3 DNA is TGTGCCAGCAGTGGGGAGTTGGTCTACGAGCAGTACTTC.

In DNA form, the CDR3 reads TGTGCCAGCGACGGGGGCGGAACTGAAGCTTTCTTT. Translated: CASDGGGTEAFF. The chain combines TRBV28 with TRBJ1-1; D is perhaps TRBD1 (6 bases). Per the germline V gene, CDR1 is MDHEN and CDR2 is SYDVKM. The CDR3 totals 12 residues. V was shortened by 8 bases and J by 5 bases, with 12 bases between the two germline ends.

The J gene is TRBJ2-1, the V gene TRBV9; TRBD2 agrees at 12 bases. The V and J ends lost 5 bases and 2 bases, in that order; junction bases with no gene match: 5. CDR3 length equals 16 residues. In germline, CDR1 is SGDLS, CDR2 YYNGEE. The CDR3 loop is CASSDRTSGTYNEQFF. Here the CDR3 DNA reads TGTGCCAGCAGTGACCGGACTAGCGGGACCTACAATGAGCAGTTCTTC.

This chain uses TRBV7-3 with TRBJ2-3; weak D call: TRBD1 (5 bases). V was pared by 2 bases and J by 3 bases, with 18 bases between. The CDR3 extends over 17 amino acids. Germline lookup yields CDR1 SGHTA and CDR2 FQGTGA. The CDR3 loop is CASSLRPWGLRTDTQYF. The CDR3 DNA is TGTGCCAGCAGCTTACGACCCTGGGGCCTACGGACAGATACGCAGTATTTT.

This rearrangement joins TRBV14 to TRBJ2-2, with D perhaps matching TRBD2 (5 bases). This CDR3 region has 14 residues. V was trimmed by 4 bases and J by 2 bases, leaving 8 bases between them. CDR1 is SGHDN, CDR2 FVKESK, per germline. The CDR3 DNA follows: TGTGCCAGCAGCCTTGGAGGTAACACCGGGGAGCTGTTTTTT. This translates into CASSLGGNTGELFF.

V and J are TRBV18 and TRBJ1-2; 10 bases fit TRBD1. V gave up 8 bases and J gave up 7 bases; unmatched junction bases: 7. This CDR3 comprises 13 residues. The V gene's germline CDR1 is KGHSH and CDR2 LQKENI. In DNA, the CDR3 is TGTGCCAGCCAAGGGACAGGGGCCGGTGGCTACACCTTC. Its translation is CASQGTGAGGYTF. Full variable domain (missing parts from reference TRBV18 and TRBJ1-2): NAGVMQNPRHLVRRRGQEARLRCSPMKGHSHVYWYRQLPEEGLKFMVYLQKENIIDESGMPKERFSAEFPKEGPSILRIQQVVRGDSAAYFCASQGTGAGGYTFGSGTRLTVV.